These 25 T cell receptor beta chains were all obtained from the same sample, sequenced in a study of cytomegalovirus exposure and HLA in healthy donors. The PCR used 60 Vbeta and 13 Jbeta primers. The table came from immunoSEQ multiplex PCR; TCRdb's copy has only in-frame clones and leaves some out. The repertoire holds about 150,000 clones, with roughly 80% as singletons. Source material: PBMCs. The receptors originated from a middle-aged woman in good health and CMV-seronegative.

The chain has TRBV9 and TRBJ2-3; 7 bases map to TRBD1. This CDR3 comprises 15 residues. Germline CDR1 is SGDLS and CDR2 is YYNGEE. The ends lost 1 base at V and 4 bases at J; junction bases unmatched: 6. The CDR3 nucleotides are TGTGCCAGCAGCGTAACAGGGGCTAACGCAGATACGCAGTATTTT. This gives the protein CASSVTGANADTQYF.

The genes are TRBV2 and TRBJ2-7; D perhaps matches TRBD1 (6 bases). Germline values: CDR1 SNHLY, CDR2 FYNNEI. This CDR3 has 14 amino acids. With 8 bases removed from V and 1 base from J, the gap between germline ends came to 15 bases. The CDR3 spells CASDVRDKSYEQYF. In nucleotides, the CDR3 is TGTGCCAGCGATGTCAGGGACAAATCCTACGAGCAGTACTTC.

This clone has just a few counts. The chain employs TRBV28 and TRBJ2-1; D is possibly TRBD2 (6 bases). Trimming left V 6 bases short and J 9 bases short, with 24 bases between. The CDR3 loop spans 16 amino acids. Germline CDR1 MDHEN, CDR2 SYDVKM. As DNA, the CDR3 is TGTGCCAGCAGCTCCCTCGGAGGGGAATCCCACAGTGAGCAGTTCTTC. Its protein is CASSSLGGESHSEQFF.

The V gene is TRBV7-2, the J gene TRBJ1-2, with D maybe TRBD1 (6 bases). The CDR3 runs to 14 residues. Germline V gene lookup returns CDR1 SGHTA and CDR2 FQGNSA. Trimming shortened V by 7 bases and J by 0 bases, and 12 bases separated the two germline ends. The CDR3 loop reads CASTRDNANYGYTF. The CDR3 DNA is TGTGCCAGCACCCGGGACAATGCTAACTATGGCTACACCTTC.

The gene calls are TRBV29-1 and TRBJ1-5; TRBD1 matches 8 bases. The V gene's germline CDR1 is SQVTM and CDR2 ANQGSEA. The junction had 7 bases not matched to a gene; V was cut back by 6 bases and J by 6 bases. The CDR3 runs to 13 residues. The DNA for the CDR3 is TGCAGCGTCTTAGACAGGGGTGGTCAGCCCCAGCATTTT. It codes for CSVLDRGGQPQHF.

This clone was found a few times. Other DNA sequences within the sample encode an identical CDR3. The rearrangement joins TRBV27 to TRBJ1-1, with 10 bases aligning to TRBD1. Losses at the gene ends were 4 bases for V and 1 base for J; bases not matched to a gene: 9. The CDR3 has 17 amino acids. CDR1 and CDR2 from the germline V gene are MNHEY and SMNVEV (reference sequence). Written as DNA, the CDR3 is TGTGCCAGCAGTTCCCCGACAGGGGGCCCGAGGAACACTGAAGCTTTCTTT. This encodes CASSSPTGGPRNTEAFF.

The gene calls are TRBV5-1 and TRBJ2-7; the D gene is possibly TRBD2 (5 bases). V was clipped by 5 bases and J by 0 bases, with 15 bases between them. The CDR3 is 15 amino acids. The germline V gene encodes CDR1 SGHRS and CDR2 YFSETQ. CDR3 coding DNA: TGCGCCAGCAGACGCGGGCCTGAGAGCTCCTACGAGCAGTACTTC. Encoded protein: CASRRGPESSYEQYF.

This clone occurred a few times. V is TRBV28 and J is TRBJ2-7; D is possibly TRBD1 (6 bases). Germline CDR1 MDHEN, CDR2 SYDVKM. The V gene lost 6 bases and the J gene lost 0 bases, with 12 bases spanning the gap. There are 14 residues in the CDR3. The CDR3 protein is CASRPHRDSYEQYF. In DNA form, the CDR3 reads TGTGCCAGCAGGCCCCACAGGGACTCCTACGAGCAGTACTTC.

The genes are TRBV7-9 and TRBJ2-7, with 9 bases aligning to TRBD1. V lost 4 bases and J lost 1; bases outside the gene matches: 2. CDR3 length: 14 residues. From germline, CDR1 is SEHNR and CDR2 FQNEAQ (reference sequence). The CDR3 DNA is TGTGCCAGCAGCTCCGGACAGGGGTCCTACGAGCAGTACTTC. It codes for CASSSGQGSYEQYF.

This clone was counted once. The CDR3 region is CASSLGGHPEQYF. In DNA form, the CDR3 reads TGTGCCAGCAGTTTAGGGGGACATCCCGAGCAGTACTTC. The chain carries TRBV28 and TRBJ2-7; tentative D call: TRBD1 (6 bases). The V and J ends lost 2 bases and 6 bases respectively, with 11 bases between them. This CDR3 spans 13 amino acids. CDR1 MDHEN and CDR2 SYDVKM come from the germline V gene.

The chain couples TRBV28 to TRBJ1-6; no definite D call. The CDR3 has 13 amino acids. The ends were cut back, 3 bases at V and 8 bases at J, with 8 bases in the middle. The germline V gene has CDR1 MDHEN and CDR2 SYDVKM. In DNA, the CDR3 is TGTGCCAGCAGTTTTGCGGGATATTCACCCCTCCACTTT. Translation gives CASSFAGYSPLHF.

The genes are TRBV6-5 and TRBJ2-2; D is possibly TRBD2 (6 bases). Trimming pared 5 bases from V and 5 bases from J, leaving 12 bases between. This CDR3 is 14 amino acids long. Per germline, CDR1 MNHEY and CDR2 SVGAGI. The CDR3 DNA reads TGTGCCAGCAGTCGGGACTGGACGACCGGGGAGCTGTTTTTT. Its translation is CASSRDWTTGELFF.

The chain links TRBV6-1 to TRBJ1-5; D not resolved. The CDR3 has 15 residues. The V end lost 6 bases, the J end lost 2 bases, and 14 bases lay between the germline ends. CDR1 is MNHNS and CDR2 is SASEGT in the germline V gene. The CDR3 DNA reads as TGTGCCAGCAGGCCCGGTCCTGGTGGCAATCAGCCCCAGCATTTT. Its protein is CASRPGPGGNQPQHF.

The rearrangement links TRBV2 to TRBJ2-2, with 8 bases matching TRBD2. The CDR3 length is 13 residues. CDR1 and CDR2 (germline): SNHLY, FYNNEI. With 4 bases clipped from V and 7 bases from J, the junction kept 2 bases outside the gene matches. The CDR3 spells CASSVLAGGELFF. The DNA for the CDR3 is TGTGCCAGCAGTGTCCTAGCGGGCGGGGAGCTGTTTTTT. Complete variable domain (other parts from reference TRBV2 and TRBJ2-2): EPEVTQTPSHQVTQMGQEVILRCVPISNHLYFYWYRQILGQKVEFLVSFYNNEISEKSEIFDDQFSVERPDGSNFTLKIRSTKLEDSAMYFCASSVLAGGELFFGEGSRLTVL.

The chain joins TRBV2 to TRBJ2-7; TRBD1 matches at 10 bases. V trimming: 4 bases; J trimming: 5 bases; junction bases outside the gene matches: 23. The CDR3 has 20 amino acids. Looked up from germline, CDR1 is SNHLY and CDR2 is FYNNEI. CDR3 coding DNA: TGTGCCAGCAGTGCGCGGATCCGGGACAGGGGCCCGGCGAATTATCACGAGCAGTACTTC. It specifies CASSARIRDRGPANYHEQYF.

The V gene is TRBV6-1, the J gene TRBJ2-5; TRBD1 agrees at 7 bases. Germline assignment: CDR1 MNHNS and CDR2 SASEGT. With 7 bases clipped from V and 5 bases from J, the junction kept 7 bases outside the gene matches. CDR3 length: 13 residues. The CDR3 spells CASNTGDWETQYF. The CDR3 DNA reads TGTGCCAGCAATACAGGGGATTGGGAGACCCAGTACTTC.

CDR3 sequence reads: CASSRTGTGLIGELFF. The CDR3 DNA follows: TGTGCCAGCAGTCGGACCGGGACAGGGTTAATCGGGGAGCTGTTTTTT. The chain combines TRBV5-4 with TRBJ2-2; 9 nucleotides agree with TRBD1. Unmatched junction bases numbered 12, after V lost 5 bases and J lost 7 bases. The CDR3 is 16 residues long. From germline, CDR1 is SGHNT and CDR2 YYREEE (reference sequence).

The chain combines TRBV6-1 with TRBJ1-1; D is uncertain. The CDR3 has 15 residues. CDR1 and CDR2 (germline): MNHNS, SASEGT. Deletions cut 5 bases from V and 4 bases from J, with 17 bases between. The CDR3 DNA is TGTGCCAGCAGTTCGACGACCGTAGGGAGCACTGAAGCTTTCTTT. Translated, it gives CASSSTTVGSTEAFF.

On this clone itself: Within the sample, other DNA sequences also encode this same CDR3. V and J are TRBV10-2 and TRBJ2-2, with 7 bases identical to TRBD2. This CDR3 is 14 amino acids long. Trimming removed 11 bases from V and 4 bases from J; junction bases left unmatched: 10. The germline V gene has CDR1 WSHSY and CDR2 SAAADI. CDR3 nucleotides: TGCGCCGCCTTAGGAGGGGAGGGCACCGGGGAGCTGTTTTTT. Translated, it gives CAALGGEGTGELFF.

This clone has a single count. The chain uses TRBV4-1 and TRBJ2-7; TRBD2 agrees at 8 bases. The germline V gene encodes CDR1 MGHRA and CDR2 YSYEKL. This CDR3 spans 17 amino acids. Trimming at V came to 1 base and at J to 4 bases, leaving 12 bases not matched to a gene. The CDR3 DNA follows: TGCGCCAGCAGCCAAGCCCATGGAGGACTAGCCACGTACGAGCAGTACTTC. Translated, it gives CASSQAHGGLATYEQYF.

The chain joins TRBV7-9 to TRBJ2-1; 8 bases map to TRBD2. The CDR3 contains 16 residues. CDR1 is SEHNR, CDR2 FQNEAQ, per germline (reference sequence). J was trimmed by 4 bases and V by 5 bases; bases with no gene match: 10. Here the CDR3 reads CASSQIRGGIYNEQFF. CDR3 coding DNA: TGTGCCAGCAGCCAGATTCGGGGGGGCATTTACAATGAGCAGTTCTTC.

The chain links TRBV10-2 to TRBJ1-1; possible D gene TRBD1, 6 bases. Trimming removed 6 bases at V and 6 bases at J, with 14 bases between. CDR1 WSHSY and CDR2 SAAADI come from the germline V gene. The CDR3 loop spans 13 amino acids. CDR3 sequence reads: CASRPTGTAEAFF. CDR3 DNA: TGCGCCAGCAGACCAACAGGGACGGCTGAAGCTTTCTTT.

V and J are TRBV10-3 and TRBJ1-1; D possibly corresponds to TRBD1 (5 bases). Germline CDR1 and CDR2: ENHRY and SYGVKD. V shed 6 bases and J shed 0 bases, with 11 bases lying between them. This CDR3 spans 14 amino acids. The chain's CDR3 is CAIREGPVNTEAFF. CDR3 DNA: TGTGCCATCAGAGAGGGGCCAGTGAACACTGAAGCTTTCTTT.

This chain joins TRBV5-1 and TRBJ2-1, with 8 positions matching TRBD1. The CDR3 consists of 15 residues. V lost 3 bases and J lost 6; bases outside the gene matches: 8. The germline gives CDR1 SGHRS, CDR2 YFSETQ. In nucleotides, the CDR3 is TGCGCCAGCAGCTCGGGACAGGTCCGCGGCAATGAGCAGTTCTTC. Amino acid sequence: CASSSGQVRGNEQFF.

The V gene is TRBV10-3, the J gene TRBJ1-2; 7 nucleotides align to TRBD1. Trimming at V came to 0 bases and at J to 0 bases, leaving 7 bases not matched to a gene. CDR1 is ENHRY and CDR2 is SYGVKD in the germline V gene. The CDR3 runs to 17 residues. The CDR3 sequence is CAISESGQSPANYGYTF. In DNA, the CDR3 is TGTGCCATCAGTGAGTCGGGACAGTCGCCTGCTAACTATGGCTACACCTTC.